The 8 T cell receptor beta chains below all came from one sample that was sequenced in a study of graft-versus-host responses after intestinal transplantation. This table comes from immunoSEQ multiplex PCR, and its TCRdb copy is limited to in-frame clones, with some not included. The sample consists of around 100,000 clones, 85% to 95% of them appearing once. These receptors have no identified antigens. Sequenced material: unstimulated CD8+ T cells sorted from spleen or lymph node cells, taken before transplant. All receptors derive from a human donor who was the organ donor for an intestinal transplant.

The chain links TRBV6-1 to TRBJ1-2; D not certain. The V end was cut by 7 bases, the J end by 0 bases, with 12 bases between. CDR1 is MNHNS and CDR2 is SASEGT in the germline V gene. CDR3 size: 14 residues. The CDR3 nucleotides read TGTGCCAGCACCACGTACGGAGCTAACTATGGCTACACCTTC. This gives the protein CASTTYGANYGYTF.

A single count supports this clone. The V and J genes are TRBV5-6 and TRBJ2-7; D possibly corresponds to TRBD2 (5 bases). The CDR3 loop spans 13 amino acids. V lost 4 bases and J lost 7, with 15 bases in between. The germline V gene encodes CDR1 SGHDT and CDR2 YYEEEE. CDR3 nucleotides: TGTGCCAGCAGCCTCCTCGGGCGGGCGGAGCAGTACTTC. Translation gives CASSLLGRAEQYF.

CDR3 protein: CAWTTSTDTQYF. The CDR3 DNA follows: TGTGCCTGGACAACTAGCACAGATACGCAGTATTTT. This chain connects TRBV30 to TRBJ2-3, with D unresolved. Between the trimmed V and J ends, which lost 4 bases and 0 bases, there was a span of 5 bases. Per the germline V gene, CDR1 is GTSNPN and CDR2 is SVGIG (reference sequence). The CDR3 sequence is 12 residues long. Based on the CDR3 plus reference TRBV30 and TRBJ2-3, the full variable domain is SQTIHQWPATLVQPVGSPLSLECTVEGTSNPNLYWYRQAAGRGLQLLFYSVGIGQISSEVPQNLSASRPQDRQFILSSKKLLLSDSGFYLCAWTTSTDTQYFGPGTRLTVL.

The chain uses TRBV4-3 and TRBJ2-7, with D unclear. From germline, CDR1 is LGHNA and CDR2 YSLEER. The CDR3 totals 13 residues. With 1 base removed from V and 1 base from J, the gap between germline ends came to 5 bases. CDR3 region: CASSQARSYEQYF. CDR3 coding DNA: TGCGCCAGCAGCCAAGCGCGGTCCTACGAGCAGTACTTC.

The CDR3, as DNA: TGTGCCACCAGCAGGGAGGGAGAATCCTACAATGAGCAGTTCTTC. Translated: CATSREGESYNEQFF. The chain recombines TRBV15 with TRBJ2-1; the D gene is possibly TRBD2 (6 bases). The CDR3 has 15 residues. V was shortened by 3 bases and J by 1 base, with 10 bases between the two germline ends. Germline values: CDR1 LNHNV, CDR2 YYDKDF (reference sequence). The full variable domain, rest sourced from reference TRBV15 and TRBJ2-1, is DAMVIQNPRYQVTQFGKPVTLSCSQTLNHNVMYWYQQKSSQAPKLLFHYYDKDFNNEADTPDNFQSRRPNTSFCFLDIRSPGLGDTAMYLCATSREGESYNEQFFGPGTRLTVL.

Written as DNA, the CDR3 is TGTGCCAGTAGTATATGGACGGGGACCACTGAAGCTTTCTTT. Translating it yields CASSIWTGTTEAFF. The chain has TRBV19 and TRBJ1-1, with D possibly matching TRBD1 (5 bases). Germline V CDR1 and CDR2: LNHDA, SQIVND (reference sequence). Trimming removed 2 bases at V and 4 bases at J, with 11 bases between. The CDR3 contains 14 residues.

The rearrangement joins TRBV13 to TRBJ2-1; possibly TRBD2 for D (5 bases). Deletions cut 5 bases from V and 6 bases from J, with 11 bases between. The CDR3 spans 13 residues. Germline V lookup: CDR1 PRHDT, CDR2 FYEKMQ (reference sequence). The CDR3 DNA follows: TGTGCCAGCAGCCCAGGACTGAGCAATGAGCAGTTCTTC. It yields the protein CASSPGLSNEQFF.

The rearrangement uses TRBV28 and TRBJ2-3; the D is unclear. Germline CDR1 and CDR2: MDHEN and SYDVKM. The CDR3 runs to 14 residues. V lost 3 bases to trimming and J lost 0 bases, with 7 bases between them. The CDR3 sequence is CASSLWSSTDTQYF. CDR3 DNA sequence: TGTGCCAGCAGTTTGTGGTCTAGCACAGATACGCAGTATTTT.